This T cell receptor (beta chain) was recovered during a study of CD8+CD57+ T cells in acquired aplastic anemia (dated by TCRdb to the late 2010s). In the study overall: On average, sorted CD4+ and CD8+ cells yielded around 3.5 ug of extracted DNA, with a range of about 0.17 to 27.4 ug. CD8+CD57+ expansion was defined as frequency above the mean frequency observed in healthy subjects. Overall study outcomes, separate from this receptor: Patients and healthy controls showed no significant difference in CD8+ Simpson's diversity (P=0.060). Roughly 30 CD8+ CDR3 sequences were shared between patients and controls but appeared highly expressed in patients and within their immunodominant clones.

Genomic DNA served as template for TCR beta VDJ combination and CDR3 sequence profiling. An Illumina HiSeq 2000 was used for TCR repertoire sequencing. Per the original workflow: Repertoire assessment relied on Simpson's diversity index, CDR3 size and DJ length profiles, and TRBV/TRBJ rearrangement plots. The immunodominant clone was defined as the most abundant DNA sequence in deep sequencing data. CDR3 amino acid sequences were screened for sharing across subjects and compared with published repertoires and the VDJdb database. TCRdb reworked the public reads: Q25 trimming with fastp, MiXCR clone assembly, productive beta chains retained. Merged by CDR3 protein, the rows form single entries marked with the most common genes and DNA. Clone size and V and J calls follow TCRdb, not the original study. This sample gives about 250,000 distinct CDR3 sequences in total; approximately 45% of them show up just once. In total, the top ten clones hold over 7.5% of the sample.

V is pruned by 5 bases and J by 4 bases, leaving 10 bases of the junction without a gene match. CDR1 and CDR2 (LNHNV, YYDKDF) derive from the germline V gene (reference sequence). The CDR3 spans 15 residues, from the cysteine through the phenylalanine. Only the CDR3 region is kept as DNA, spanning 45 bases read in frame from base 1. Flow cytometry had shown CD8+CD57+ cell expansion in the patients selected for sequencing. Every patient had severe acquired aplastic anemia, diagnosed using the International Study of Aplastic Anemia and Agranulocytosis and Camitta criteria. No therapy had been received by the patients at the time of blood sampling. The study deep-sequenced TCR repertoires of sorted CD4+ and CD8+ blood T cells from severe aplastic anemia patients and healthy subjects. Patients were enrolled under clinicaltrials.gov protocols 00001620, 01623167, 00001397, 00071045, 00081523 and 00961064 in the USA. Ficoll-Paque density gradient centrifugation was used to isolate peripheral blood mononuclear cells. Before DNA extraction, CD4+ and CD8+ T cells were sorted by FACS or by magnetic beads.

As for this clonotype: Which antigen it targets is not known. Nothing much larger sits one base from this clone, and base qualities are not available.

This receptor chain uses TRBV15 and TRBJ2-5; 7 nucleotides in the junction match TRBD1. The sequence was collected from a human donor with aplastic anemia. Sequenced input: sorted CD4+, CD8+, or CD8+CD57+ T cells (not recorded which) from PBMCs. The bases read TGTGCCACCAGCTCACCCTATGACAGGGCAGAGACCCAGTACTTC. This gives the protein CATSSPYDRAETQYF.